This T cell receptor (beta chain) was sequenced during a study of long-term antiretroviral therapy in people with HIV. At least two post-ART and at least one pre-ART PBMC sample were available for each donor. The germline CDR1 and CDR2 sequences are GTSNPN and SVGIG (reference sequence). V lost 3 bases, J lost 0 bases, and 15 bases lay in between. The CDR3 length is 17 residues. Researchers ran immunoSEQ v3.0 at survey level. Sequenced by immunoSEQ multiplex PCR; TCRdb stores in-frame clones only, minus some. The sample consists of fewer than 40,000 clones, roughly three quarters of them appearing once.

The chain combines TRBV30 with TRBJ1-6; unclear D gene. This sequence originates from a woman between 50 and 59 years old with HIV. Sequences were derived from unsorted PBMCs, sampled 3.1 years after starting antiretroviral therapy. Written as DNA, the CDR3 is TGTGCCTGGAGGGACCCTCTGGGGTACTCCTATAATTCACCCCTCCACTTT. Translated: CAWRDPLGYSYNSPLHF.